This TCR beta chain is drawn from a study of early T cells in non-severe SARS-CoV-2 infection. Across the study: Unsorted whole blood bulk RNA was sequenced, with unpaired chains.

TCRdb fed the 5' RACE reads into MiXCR, producing one record per CDR3 protein. The sample contains tens of thousands of distinct CDR3 sequences, more than 9% of which appear only once. Looked up from germline, CDR1 is ENHRY and CDR2 is SYGVKD. This CDR3 comprises 11 residues. V dropped 9 bases and J dropped 1 base, with 6 bases sitting between them. Sequencing was done on a sample of whole blood. The gene calls are TRBV10-3 and TRBJ2-5; D ambiguous. The TCR originated in an adult who was a healthcare worker with PCR-confirmed SARS-CoV-2 infection or an uninfected control (not recorded which). As DNA, the CDR3 is TGTGCCATTGGTTCCCAAGAGACCCAGTACTTC. Its protein is CAIGSQETQYF.